This T cell receptor beta chain is from a study of blood T cell repertoires in COVID-19. As for the study in general: Sites across the United States, Italy and Spain contributed samples from acute and convalescent COVID-19. T cells, B-cell-depleted T cells, or PBMCs provided the cDNA or gDNA that served as material.

Authors' processing steps: By means of reference gene primer amplification, nucleated cell counts were estimated. Clones were sequenced by immunoSEQ multiplex PCR, and TCRdb holds only the in-frame ones, with some missing. From that table come the V and J calls and clone size; the DNA was used to work out D and trimming. The sample carries just over 650,000 clones, over 80% recorded once. This CDR3 is built from 14 residues. Germline V gene sequence: CDR1 GTSNPN, CDR2 SVGIG (reference sequence). After removal of 6 bases from V and 3 bases from J, the junction contained 6 bases not matched to a gene. Source material: peripheral blood. This chain connects TRBV30 to TRBJ2-2, with 8 bases fitting TRBD2. The source is a woman younger than 35 with acute or convalescent COVID-19. CDR3 sequence: CACLRGGYTGELFF. CDR3 sequence (DNA): TGTGCCTGTCTCCGGGGGGGATACACCGGGGAGCTGTTTTTT.